This entry lists 16 T cell receptor beta chains sequenced from one sample in a study of response to subunit inactivated influenza vaccine. TCRdb re-derived calls from the RT-PCR reads in MiXCR, one entry per CDR3 protein. Counted here are 750,000 to 850,000 distinct CDR3 sequences, approximately 17% occurring once; the ten biggest clones make up 11%. Sequenced material: PBMCs from blood, taken roughly 5 days after vaccination. Receptor source: a man aged 50 to 59 who received an inactivated influenza vaccine.

A few counts support this clonotype. V usage is TRBV12-3 or TRBV12-4 and J usage is TRBJ2-5, with 9 nucleotides matching TRBD2. The CDR3 is 14 residues long. J was trimmed by 4 bases and V by 5 bases; bases with no gene match: 5. The CDR3 reads CASSLGTSSETQYF. CDR3 DNA: TGTGCCAGCAGTCTGGGGACTAGCTCAGAGACCCAGTACTTC.

This clonotype was seen a few times. The chain links TRBV7-2 to TRBJ2-5, with 8 bases identical to TRBD2. V was clipped by 5 bases and J by 1 base; unmatched bases: 3. Germline V gene sequence: CDR1 SGHTA, CDR2 FQGNSA. The CDR3 has 14 amino acids. CDR3 bases: TGTGCCAGCAGCGGGCGGGGGGCCCAAGAGACCCAGTACTTC. Amino acid sequence: CASSGRGAQETQYF.

This chain joins TRBV5-1 and TRBJ2-2; 9 bases are shared with TRBD1. CDR1 and CDR2 from the germline V gene are SGHRS and YFSETQ. V lost 4 bases, J lost 7 bases, and 11 bases stayed unmatched. This CDR3 is built from 16 residues. The CDR3 nucleotides read TGCGCCAGCAGCGAACGGGACAGGGTAGGCGGCGGGGAGCTGTTTTTT. Protein: CASSERDRVGGGELFF.

CDR3 sequence reads: CASSLNRGFAGELFF. The DNA of the CDR3 is TGTGCCAGCAGTCTAAACAGGGGATTTGCCGGGGAGCTGTTTTTT. V usage is TRBV28 and J usage is TRBJ2-2; 7 nucleotides agree with TRBD1. Germline loops: CDR1 MDHEN, CDR2 SYDVKM. The CDR3 runs to 15 residues. The V gene end was trimmed by 5 bases and the J gene end by 6 bases; junction bases not matched to a gene: 9.

Only a few counts were recorded for this clonotype. The chain combines TRBV12-3 or TRBV12-4 with TRBJ2-7; 10 nucleotides line up with TRBD2. J was trimmed by 0 bases and V by 5 bases; bases with no gene match: 10. The CDR3 spans 17 residues. CDR3 amino acids: CASSRDSWTSGSYEQYF. The CDR3 DNA reads as TGTGCCAGCAGTCGGGACTCCTGGACTAGCGGCTCCTACGAGCAGTACTTC.

The V and J genes are TRBV7-9 and TRBJ2-7, with D possibly matching TRBD1 (6 bases). CDR3 length: 13 amino acids. V gave up 5 bases and J gave up 5 bases, with 13 bases separating them. Germline V gives CDR1 SEHNR, CDR2 FQNEAQ (reference sequence). For the CDR3, the DNA is TGTGCCAGCAGCCGGCTGGGGGCGGACGAGCAGTACTTC. As protein: CASSRLGADEQYF.

This chain links TRBV18 with TRBJ1-1; tentative D call: TRBD1 (5 bases). Trimming removed 6 bases at V and 4 bases at J, with 18 bases between. This CDR3 comprises 15 residues. CDR1 is KGHSH, CDR2 LQKENI, per germline. The CDR3 is CASSYQPGLGTEAFF. CDR3 in DNA: TGTGCCAGCTCGTATCAGCCAGGGCTTGGCACTGAAGCTTTCTTT. The full variable domain, with the rest looked up from reference TRBV18 and TRBJ1-1, is NAGVMQNPRHLVRRRGQEARLRCSPMKGHSHVYWYRQLPEEGLKFMVYLQKENIIDESGMPKERFSAEFPKEGPSILRIQQVVRGDSAAYFCASSYQPGLGTEAFFGQGTRLTVV.

V and J are TRBV7-8 and TRBJ2-5, with D perhaps matching TRBD2 (7 bases). Germline assignment: CDR1 SGHVS and CDR2 FQNEAQ. V lost 5 bases and J lost 10, with 23 bases in between. The CDR3 consists of 15 residues. This CDR3 reads CASSLEGGGLYIQYF. CDR3 coding DNA: TGTGCCAGCAGCCTAGAGGGAGGGGGTCTATATATCCAGTACTTC.

This clonotype was seen a handful of times. The J gene is TRBJ2-5, the V gene TRBV12-3 or TRBV12-4; TRBD2 matches 8 bases. CDR3 length: 14 residues. The trim removed 6 bases at V and 2 bases at J, leaving 5 bases unmatched. This CDR3 reads CASSNRGGQETQYF. The CDR3 region has the DNA TGTGCCAGCAGCAACCGGGGGGGGCAAGAGACCCAGTACTTC.

This clonotype appeared a few times. The V gene is TRBV6-5, the J gene TRBJ2-7; D not certain. This CDR3 contains 13 residues. Trimming cost V 0 bases and J 6 bases, with 9 bases left between them. Germline assignment: CDR1 MNHEY and CDR2 SVGAGI. Here the CDR3 reads CASSYSRSSEQYF. The CDR3 DNA sequence: TGTGCCAGCAGTTACTCGAGGTCTAGCGAGCAGTACTTC.

The chain has TRBV12-3 or TRBV12-4 and TRBJ1-2, with a weak D call TRBD1 (5 bases). V lost 2 bases, J lost 6 bases, and 10 bases lay in between. The CDR3 length is 13 residues. CDR3 amino acids: CASSLSGENGYTF. As DNA, the CDR3 is TGTGCCAGCAGTTTATCGGGGGAGAATGGCTACACCTTC.

This clonotype has a count of ten or more. The chain combines TRBV20-1 with TRBJ2-5; D unclear. This CDR3 spans 13 amino acids. V was clipped by 3 bases and J by 3 bases, with 11 bases between them. Germline values: CDR1 DFQATT, CDR2 SNEGSKA (reference sequence). CDR3 loop: CSASRTVKETQYF. DNA for the CDR3: TGCAGTGCTAGCCGTACAGTGAAAGAGACCCAGTACTTC.

This clonotype has a handful of counts. V gene TRBV25-1 combines with J gene TRBJ2-1; no firm D call. The V gene lost 4 bases and the J gene lost 8 bases, with 15 bases spanning the gap. The CDR3 has 14 amino acids. Germline CDR1 and CDR2: MGHDK and SYGVNS. The CDR3 DNA reads as TGTGCCAGCAGTGGGGTAGGCCCTCGGGATGAGCAGTTCTTC. Translating it yields CASSGVGPRDEQFF.

The chain joins TRBV10-3 to TRBJ2-7, with 13 bases aligning to TRBD2. This CDR3 is 13 amino acids long. V lost 9 bases to trimming and J lost 4 bases; unmatched junction nucleotides: 3. CDR1 and CDR2 (germline): ENHRY, SYGVKD. The CDR3 here is CAIRTSGGYEQYF. CDR3 in DNA: TGTGCCATTAGGACTAGCGGGGGTTACGAGCAGTACTTC.

The chain combines TRBV7-2 with TRBJ2-3; the D is unclear. The CDR3 loop spans 13 amino acids. V lost 1 base to trimming and J lost 5 bases, with 7 bases between them. Germline V gene sequence: CDR1 SGHTA, CDR2 FQGNSA. The CDR3 sequence: CASSLGFLDTQYF. The CDR3, as DNA: TGTGCCAGCAGCTTAGGATTTTTAGATACGCAGTATTTT.

This chain joins TRBV20-1 and TRBJ2-5; TRBD1 matches 7 bases. The V gene end was trimmed by 6 bases and the J gene end by 0 bases; junction bases not matched to a gene: 7. This CDR3 has 14 residues. Germline V gene sequence: CDR1 DFQATT, CDR2 SNEGSKA (reference sequence). This CDR3 is CSATDRDNQETQYF. The CDR3 nucleotides read TGCAGTGCAACCGACAGGGACAACCAAGAGACCCAGTACTTC.